This T cell receptor beta chain was identified during a study of cytomegalovirus exposure and HLA in healthy donors. Both 60 Vbeta primers and 13 Jbeta primers went into the PCR. Profiled with immunoSEQ multiplex PCR; TCRdb holds only in-frame clones, not every one. The sample holds around 50,000 clones. As to this clone: What it binds is unknown.

Whole-study findings and limits: There were some V segments, including TRBV6-2 and TRBV6-3, excluded as indistinguishable. An analysis done earlier found most TCR beta V segments productive about 90% or about 30% of the time. A link between a missense DCLRE1C variant and TCR beta V- and J-gene trimming emerged from a later analysis.

Germline-derived CDR1 and CDR2 are SQVTM and ANQGSEA. V gave up 6 bases and J gave up 0 bases, with 11 bases separating them. This CDR3 has 13 residues. Donors were ostensibly healthy at sampling, although undocumented immune exposures were probable. The sequencing sample was made of PBMCs. The receptor comes from a female donor in good health and CMV-seronegative. The genes are TRBV29-1 and TRBJ1-1; D call uncertain. Written as DNA, the CDR3 is TGCAGCGTCCGGCGGGTACTGAACACTGAAGCTTTCTTT. Translating gives CSVRRVLNTEAFF.